This note documents a single T cell receptor (beta chain) sequence. This clone turned up a few times. Its antigen specificity is not known. Per-base quality was not reported, and no clone a single base away is much larger than it. This sample stems from a study of beta chain features in type 1 diabetes (dated by TCRdb to 2016 to 2018). For context, the study as a whole: Mean age, gender distribution, total cell number and subset yield were not different between patients and healthy donors. The study compared TCRB repertoires of sorted circulating CD4+ T cell subsets between recently diagnosed type 1 diabetes patients and matched healthy donors. A total of some 110 million sorted cells were examined across all samples, and the number of cells per subset was strongly correlated with RNA yield. Whereas all 28 donors provided naive and central memory subsets, regulatory and stem cell-like memory subsets were isolated from just 8 patients and roughly 8 healthy donors. What the research found in general, with its limitations: PCR might favor shorter templates, but patient and control samples were amplified and corrected together, so any skew would affect both groups equally. Naive, central memory and regulatory TCRB repertoires appeared more similar among patients than among healthy donors. At VDJ recombination sites, type 1 diabetes patients had fewer insertions and more deleted nucleotides, which implies abnormalities in thymic rearrangement. Because cDNA rather than genomic DNA was sequenced, highly expressing activated cells could have been over-represented, although no difference in activation and CD3 levels was found between groups. Type 1 diabetes patients showed a moderate but significant shortening of TCRB CDR3 length in all four CD4+ subsets. Because small numbers of individuals were included in the HLA sub-analyses, any influence of HLA type on TCRB rearrangement was left unresolved.

Each donor gave one peripheral blood draw, averaging roughly 0.11 L, which was collected into heparinised tubes. Using a panel that included CD45RO, CCR7, CD25, CD127, CD95 and CD27, naive, central memory, regulatory and stem cell-like memory CD4+ T cells were sorted on a BD FACSAria II. Every sorted population had a purity above 98%. PBMCs were separated immediately by Lymphoprep density gradient centrifugation and were stained directly, without being cultured. So that batch effects would be minimized, each experiment stained and sorted samples in pairs, pairing one healthy donor with one patient. The High Capacity cDNA Reverse Transcription Kit was used to reverse transcribe all of the isolated RNA, meaning that expressed TCRB transcripts were what got sequenced. Deep immunoSEQ sequencing was performed on naive, central memory and regulatory T cell samples, with an average of about 4 million total reads per sample. After sorted cells were lysed in RLT buffer, RNA was extracted with DNase-treated RNeasy Micro or Mini kits, with the choice depending on cell number. Each cell subset was processed separately to prevent cross-contamination, with patient and healthy donor samples processed together. Using the immunoSEQ multiplex PCR, TCRB sequences were amplified from cDNA into 87-bp fragments spanning the CDR3 region. The amplicons were sequenced using the Illumina HiSeq platform. Concerning the study's data processing: Synthetic template baselines were used to correct PCR bias computationally, reads within Hamming distance 2 were collapsed together, and singletons that could not be merged were discarded. By aligning reads against IMGT, V, D and J genes, CDR3 length, and insertions or deletions at six rearrangement sites were assigned. Clonotype counts were normalized to sorted cell number within each subset before computing true diversity and Gini coefficients with the tcR R package. Repertoire sharing was quantified using the overlap coefficient calculated on TCRB nucleotide sequences. As a proxy for the pre-selection repertoire, out-of-frame TCRB sequences from naive cells were analyzed. TCRdb took this table from immuneACCESS and kept in-frame rearrangements with V and J called. Such tables lack part of the clones; where checked against another copy, unresolved V genes explain under half of the gap, and the rest is unexplained. Clone size and V and J calls were adopted from that table, with D and trimming inferred from the DNA. This sample holds about 740,000 clones; under 15% were observed only once. Of the sample, less than 0.025% falls within the top ten clones.

The receptor comes from a man aged 18 to 30 with type 1 diabetes. Sample: naive CD4+ T cells from blood. The sample's cell subset or site label is to be understood as: true naive CD4+ T cells.

The DNA reads TGTGCCAGCAGGGGGACAGGTACGGGCAATCAGCCCCAGCATTTT. Translation gives CASRGTGTGNQPQHF. In this chain, TRBV6-1 is recombined with TRBJ1-5; 8 nucleotides in the junction match TRBD1. The CDR3 goes from the cysteine to the phenylalanine over 15 residues. Only the CDR3 portion is preserved as DNA: 45 bases, with reading frame beginning at the first base. CDR1 and CDR2, per the germline V gene, are MNHNS and SASEGT. Here V drops 6 bases and J drops 2 bases, and the junction holds 6 bases not matched to any gene.